These 26 T cell receptor beta chains were all obtained from the same sample, sequenced in a study of blood T cells in healthy people across ages (dated by TCRdb to 2013 to 2016). Library preparation was by 5' RACE. Sequencing was carried out with an Illumina HiSeq 2500. A second PCR of about 6 to 12 cycles was run with a J-beta primer mix and a sample-barcoded 5' primer. TCRdb reworked the public reads: Q25 trimming with fastp, MiXCR clone assembly, productive beta chains retained. Each entry is one CDR3 protein sequence, shown with its most common DNA and genes. The sample profile shows 1 million or so distinct CDR3 sequences; 35% to 50% of them were found once. Of the sample, approximately 17% is held by the ten largest clones. The sample was blood. The receptors here all came from a woman aged 55-69 years in good health.

This clonotype was seen a handful of times. CDR3 bases: TGCGCCAGCAGCTTGGCCGGGACACCACTCAATGAGCAGTTCTTC. This sequence encodes CASSLAGTPLNEQFF. V is TRBV5-1 and J is TRBJ2-1, with a tentative D call TRBD1 (6 bases). Trimming cost V 0 bases and J 6 bases, with 13 bases left between them. The CDR3 sequence is 15 residues long. Germline V CDR1 and CDR2: SGHRS, YFSETQ.

The V call is TRBV18, the J call TRBJ2-6; no reliable D call. The CDR3 length is 15 residues. The V gene's germline CDR1 is KGHSH and CDR2 LQKENI. V lost 2 bases and J lost 0, with 5 bases in between. The CDR3 nucleotides are TGTGCCAGCTCACCAACCAACTCTGGGGCCAACGTCCTGACTTTC. This codes for CASSPTNSGANVLTF.

About this clonotype itself: A much larger clonotype is one base distant, so this may be a read error. This chain's CDR3 is CASSQDYSGLEQYF. The CDR3, as DNA: TGCGCCAGCAGCCAAGATTATTCCGGCCTTGAGCAGTACTTC. This chain uses TRBV4-3 with TRBJ2-7, with D hard to call. This CDR3 comprises 14 residues. From germline, CDR1 is LGHNA and CDR2 YSLEER. The V end was cut by 0 bases, the J end by 7 bases, with 13 bases between.

This chain connects TRBV7-8 to TRBJ1-4, with D maybe TRBD1 (6 bases). This CDR3 has 17 amino acids. V was cut by 1 base and J by 3 bases, with 15 bases left in between. The germline V gene encodes CDR1 SGHVS and CDR2 FQNEAQ. The CDR3 protein is CASSLGGVQGANEKLFF. In DNA form, the CDR3 reads TGTGCCAGCAGCTTAGGAGGGGTACAGGGAGCTAATGAAAAACTGTTTTTT.

The chain joins TRBV12-3 or TRBV12-4 to TRBJ1-2, with 11 bases aligning to TRBD1. CDR3 size: 14 residues. V was pared by 5 bases and J by 7 bases, with 6 bases of the junction left unmatched. CDR3 nucleotides: TGTGCCAGCAGTACCGCGGACAGGGGGCTTGGCTACACCTTC. Protein: CASSTADRGLGYTF.

A few counts support this clonotype. The V and J genes are TRBV6-1 and TRBJ2-5; D perhaps matches TRBD1 (6 bases). CDR1 and CDR2 from the germline V gene are MNHNS and SASEGT. The CDR3 runs 15 residues. The V end lost 6 bases, the J end lost 5 bases, and 19 bases lay between the germline ends. The CDR3 is CASSQQGRGSETQYF. Here the CDR3 DNA reads TGTGCCAGCAGCCAACAGGGAAGGGGTAGTGAGACCCAGTACTTC.

This chain joins TRBV6-5 and TRBJ2-4, with 7 bases that match TRBD2. Gene TRBJ2-7 matches the end of the DNA better, so the J call may be wrong. This CDR3 has 16 amino acids. Per germline, CDR1 MNHEY and CDR2 SVGAGI. The CDR3 region has the DNA TGTGCCAGCAGTACCCGGGAGGTGGCTTTCCCATACGAGCAGTACTTC. This gives the protein CASSTREVAFPYEQYF.

This clonotype was found a few times. V is TRBV27 and J is TRBJ2-1; D unresolved. The ends were cut back, 1 base at V and 7 bases at J, with 8 bases in the middle. The CDR3 spans 13 residues. Germline V gives CDR1 MNHEY, CDR2 SMNVEV (reference sequence). CDR3 DNA sequence: TGTGCCAGCAGTTTATGGACGGATAATGAGCAGTTCTTC. Translated: CASSLWTDNEQFF.

Only a few counts were recorded for this clonotype. CDR3 DNA sequence: TGTGCCAGCAGTTTTCACGGGGCATCCTATAATTCACCCCTCCACTTT. This translates into CASSFHGASYNSPLHF. The chain combines TRBV27 with TRBJ1-6, with D possibly being TRBD1 (5 bases). Germline loops: CDR1 MNHEY, CDR2 SMNVEV (reference sequence). The CDR3 has 16 amino acids. V was cut by 3 bases and J by 1 base, with 10 bases left in between.

This clonotype showed up just a few times. This chain joins TRBV12-3 or TRBV12-4 and TRBJ2-3; 8 nucleotides align to TRBD2. The CDR3 loop spans 15 amino acids. Germline trimming cut 4 bases from V and 0 bases from J; bases unmatched to any gene: 3. The CDR3 here is CASSWSGGSTDTQYF. For the CDR3, the DNA is TGTGCCAGCAGTTGGAGCGGGGGTAGCACAGATACGCAGTATTTT.

The CDR3 nucleotides read TGTGCCAGCATGGAGGGAGGGCCGAGTAAGCAGTACTTC. Protein: CASMEGGPSKQYF. V usage is TRBV6-2 or TRBV6-3 and J usage is TRBJ2-5; 7 bases agree with TRBD2. Germline CDR1 and CDR2: MNHEY and SVGEGT. V lost 7 bases and J lost 11; bases outside the gene matches: 13. This CDR3 spans 13 amino acids.

This clonotype was seen only a few times. The chain joins TRBV15 to TRBJ2-7, with 9 bases aligning to TRBD1. The V gene end was trimmed by 5 bases and the J gene end by 1 base; junction bases not matched to a gene: 9. Germline assignment: CDR1 LNHNV and CDR2 YYDKDF (reference sequence). The CDR3 runs to 16 residues. The CDR3 DNA sequence: TGTGCCACCAGCGGTAACGACAGGGGGTCTTCCTACGAGCAGTACTTC. Its protein product is CATSGNDRGSSYEQYF. Using reference TRBV15 and TRBJ2-7 for the parts outside the CDR3, the full variable domain is DAMVIQNPRYQVTQFGKPVTLSCSQTLNHNVMYWYQQKSSQAPKLLFHYYDKDFNNEADTPDNFQSRRPNTSFCFLDIRSPGLGDTAMYLCATSGNDRGSSYEQYFGPGTRLTVT.

At least ten counts were recorded for this clonotype. This rearrangement joins TRBV10-3 to TRBJ2-6; D uncertain. The V and J ends lost 10 bases and 0 bases respectively, with 7 bases between them. The CDR3 spans 13 residues. Germline V gene sequence: CDR1 ENHRY, CDR2 SYGVKD. CDR3 loop: CATENSGANVLTF. The CDR3 DNA reads as TGTGCCACCGAGAACTCTGGGGCCAACGTCCTGACTTTC.

The V call is TRBV20-1, the J call TRBJ1-6; D not certain. Germline CDR1 DFQATT, CDR2 SNEGSKA (reference sequence). Trimming took 4 bases from V and 0 from J, leaving 4 bases between them. The CDR3 runs to 13 residues. CDR3 residues: CSAISSYNSPLHF. CDR3 DNA sequence: TGCAGTGCTATAAGCTCCTATAATTCACCCCTCCACTTT.

This clonotype was seen more than once but under ten times. CDR3 loop: CASSLGASSSYEQYF. The CDR3 DNA reads as TGTGCCAGCAGTTTGGGTGCCTCAAGCTCCTACGAGCAGTACTTC. V gene TRBV12-3 or TRBV12-4 combines with J gene TRBJ2-7, with D unclear. Between the trimmed V and J ends, which lost 3 bases and 0 bases, there was a span of 12 bases. The CDR3 length is 15 residues.

The V call is TRBV2, the J call TRBJ2-7, with 13 bases aligning to TRBD2. Trimming at V came to 0 bases and at J to 4 bases, leaving 3 bases not matched to a gene. CDR1 and CDR2 (germline): SNHLY, FYNNEI. This CDR3 comprises 16 residues. CDR3 in amino acids: CASSEAGLAGAYEQYF. The DNA of the CDR3 is TGTGCCAGCAGTGAAGCCGGACTAGCGGGAGCTTACGAGCAGTACTTC.

CDR3 sequence (DNA): TGTGCCAGCAGCCGGTGGGGTAGCGGGAGGAGCGAGACCCAGTACTTC. It codes for CASSRWGSGRSETQYF. The V and J genes are TRBV9 and TRBJ2-5, with 10 bases aligning to TRBD2. The CDR3 extends over 16 amino acids. The V segment lost 4 bases and the J segment 5 bases; nucleotides outside the gene matches: 11. Germline CDR1 reads SGDLS; CDR2 reads YYNGEE.

This clonotype has more than one count but fewer than ten. This rearrangement joins TRBV27 to TRBJ1-2; no firm D call. The CDR3 contains 12 residues. Germline CDR1 and CDR2: MNHEY and SMNVEV (reference sequence). V was cut by 2 bases and J by 3 bases, with 4 bases left in between. CDR3 nucleotide sequence: TGTGCCAGCAGTTTAGGTCACTATGGCTACACCTTC. Its translation: CASSLGHYGYTF.

V gene TRBV7-2 combines with J gene TRBJ2-7; 7 nucleotides line up with TRBD1. Germline V gives CDR1 SGHTA, CDR2 FQGNSA. CDR3 length: 13 residues. V shed 4 bases and J 6 bases; nucleotides not matched to a gene: 6. Written as DNA, the CDR3 is TGTGCCAGCAGCTCGGACACAGGGGTCGAGCAGTACTTC. Encoded protein: CASSSDTGVEQYF. Supplemented by reference TRBV7-2 and TRBJ2-7, the full variable domain reads GAGVSQSPSNKVTEKGKDVELRCDPISGHTALYWYRQSLGQGLEFLIYFQGNSAPDKSGLPSDRFSAERTGGSVSTLTIQRTQQEDSAVYLCASSSDTGVEQYFGPGTRLTVT.

The sample holds many counts of this clonotype. This chain uses TRBV12-3 or TRBV12-4 with TRBJ2-7; 10 nucleotides line up with TRBD1. V was pared by 2 bases and J by 4 bases, with 14 bases of the junction left unmatched. The CDR3 length is 18 residues. In DNA, the CDR3 is TGTGCCAGCAGTTTAAGTAAGAGCATGGGACAGGGGTCGTACGAGCAGTACTTC. This sequence encodes CASSLSKSMGQGSYEQYF.

The V call is TRBV6-1, the J call TRBJ2-5, with 7 nucleotides matching TRBD1. With the DNA end fitting TRBJ2-7 better, the J assignment may be wrong. Germline loops: CDR1 MNHNS, CDR2 SASEGT. The CDR3 is made up of 15 amino acids. CDR3 in amino acids: CASSESPGQSYEQYF. For the CDR3, the DNA is TGTGCCAGCAGTGAAAGTCCGGGACAGTCCTACGAGCAGTACTTC.

The V call is TRBV5-1, the J call TRBJ2-1; 7 bases agree with TRBD2. V gave up 0 bases and J gave up 7 bases; unmatched junction bases: 13. Germline-derived CDR1 and CDR2 are SGHRS and YFSETQ. There are 17 residues in the CDR3. DNA of the CDR3: TGCGCCAGCAGCTTGGGGTCCCCGGCGGGAGTGGGTAATGAGCAGTTCTTC. It translates to CASSLGSPAGVGNEQFF. Supplemented by reference TRBV5-1 and TRBJ2-1, the full variable domain reads KAGVTQTPRYLIKTRGQQVTLSCSPISGHRSVSWYQQTPGQGLQFLFEYFSETQRNKGNFPGRFSGRQFSNSRSEMNVSTLELGDSALYLCASSLGSPAGVGNEQFFGPGTRLTVL.

V and J are TRBV10-3 and TRBJ2-1; unclear D gene. Germline V gene sequence: CDR1 ENHRY, CDR2 SYGVKD. Trimming pared 7 bases from V and 10 bases from J, leaving 11 bases between. CDR3 length equals 11 residues. CDR3 nucleotides: TGTGCCATCAAGATCTCGGTGGAGCAGTTCTTC. It translates to CAIKISVEQFF.

The V gene is TRBV15, the J gene TRBJ1-1; 9 nucleotides match TRBD1. V shed 0 bases, J shed 1 base, and the junction held 18 bases outside the gene matches. CDR3 length equals 21 residues. Per germline, CDR1 LNHNV and CDR2 YYDKDF (reference sequence). In DNA form, the CDR3 reads TGTGCCACCAGCAGAGATCGATCCTTGACAGGGGGAGAGGGAACGAACACTGAAGCTTTCTTT. This encodes CATSRDRSLTGGEGTNTEAFF.

This clonotype appeared a few times. V usage is TRBV7-2 and J usage is TRBJ2-1, with 8 bases lining up with TRBD2. The germline V gene encodes CDR1 SGHTA and CDR2 FQGNSA. The junction had 4 bases not matched to a gene; V was cut back by 5 bases and J by 4 bases. The CDR3 covers 14 residues. The CDR3 DNA reads TGTGCCAGCAGCGTTAGCGGGACATACAATGAGCAGTTCTTC. Encoded protein: CASSVSGTYNEQFF.

The chain recombines TRBV12-5 with TRBJ2-3, with no clear D. From germline, CDR1 is LGHNT and CDR2 FRNRAP. Trimming stripped 3 bases from V and 1 base from J, with 8 bases between. There are 14 residues in the CDR3. The DNA for the CDR3 is TGTGCTAGTGGTTTCCACGGCCGCACAGATACGCAGTATTTT. This encodes CASGFHGRTDTQYF.